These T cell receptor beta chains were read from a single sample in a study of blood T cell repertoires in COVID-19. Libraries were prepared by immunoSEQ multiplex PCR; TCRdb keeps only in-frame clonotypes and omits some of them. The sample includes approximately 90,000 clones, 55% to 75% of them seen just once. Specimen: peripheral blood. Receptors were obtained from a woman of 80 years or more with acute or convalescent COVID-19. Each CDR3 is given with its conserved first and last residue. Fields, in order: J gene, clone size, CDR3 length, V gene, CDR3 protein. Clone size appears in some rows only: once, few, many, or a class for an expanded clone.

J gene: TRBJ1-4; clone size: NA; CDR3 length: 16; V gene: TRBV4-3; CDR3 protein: CASSQDFRGSNEKLFF
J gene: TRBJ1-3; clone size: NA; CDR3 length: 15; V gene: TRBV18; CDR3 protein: CASSPLRESGNTIYF
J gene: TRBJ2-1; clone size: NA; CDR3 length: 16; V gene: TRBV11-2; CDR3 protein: CASSLDPGIWYNEQFF
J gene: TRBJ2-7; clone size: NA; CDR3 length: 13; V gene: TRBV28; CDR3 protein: CASSLRDPYEQYF
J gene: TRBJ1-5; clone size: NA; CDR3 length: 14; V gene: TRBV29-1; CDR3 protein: CSVAMGQKDQPQHF
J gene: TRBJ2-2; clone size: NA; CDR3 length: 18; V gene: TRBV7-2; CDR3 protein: CASSFTRWAGGPTGELFF
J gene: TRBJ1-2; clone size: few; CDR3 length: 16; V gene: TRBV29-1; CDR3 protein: CSAYRGGPGAGYGYTF
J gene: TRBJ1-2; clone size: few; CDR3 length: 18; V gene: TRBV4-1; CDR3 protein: CASSQVVRKAGGNYGYTF
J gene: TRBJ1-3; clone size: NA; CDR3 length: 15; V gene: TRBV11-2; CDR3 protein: CASSSTVNSGNTIYF
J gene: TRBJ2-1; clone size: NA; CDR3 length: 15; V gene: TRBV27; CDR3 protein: CASSWGIHSYNEQFF
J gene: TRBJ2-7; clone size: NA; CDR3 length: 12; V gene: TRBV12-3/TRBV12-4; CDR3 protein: CASSHPGLPKYF
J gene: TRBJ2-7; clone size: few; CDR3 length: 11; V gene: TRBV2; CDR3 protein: CASRYGSEQYF
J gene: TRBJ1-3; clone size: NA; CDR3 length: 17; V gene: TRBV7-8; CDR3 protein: CASSNNRGLPTGNTIYF
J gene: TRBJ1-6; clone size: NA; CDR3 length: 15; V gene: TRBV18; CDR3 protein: CASSPPGGHNSPLHF
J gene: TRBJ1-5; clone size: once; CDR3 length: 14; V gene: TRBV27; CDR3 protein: CASSPQGRFQPQHF
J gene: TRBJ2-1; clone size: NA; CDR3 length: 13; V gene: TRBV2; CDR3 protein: CAFTGTGVNEQFF
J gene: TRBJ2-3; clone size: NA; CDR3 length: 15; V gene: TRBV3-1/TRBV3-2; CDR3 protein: CASSGSGANTDTQYF
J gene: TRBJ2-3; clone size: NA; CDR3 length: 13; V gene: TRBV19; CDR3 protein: CASNLANTDTQYF
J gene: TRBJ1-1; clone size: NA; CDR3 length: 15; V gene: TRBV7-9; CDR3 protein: CASSPPGLMNTEAFF
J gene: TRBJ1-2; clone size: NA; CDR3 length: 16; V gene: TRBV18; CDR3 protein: CASSPSSGGSVHGYTF
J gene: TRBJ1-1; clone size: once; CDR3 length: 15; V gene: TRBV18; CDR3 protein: CASSPLRGHDTEAFF
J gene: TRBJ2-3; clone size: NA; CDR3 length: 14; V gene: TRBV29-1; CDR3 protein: CSVVRGGATDTQYF
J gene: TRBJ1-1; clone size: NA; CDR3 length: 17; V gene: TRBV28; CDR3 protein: CASSSYLTGTKGTEAFF
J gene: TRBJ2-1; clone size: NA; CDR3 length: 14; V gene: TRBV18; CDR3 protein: CASAPWTGDNEQFF
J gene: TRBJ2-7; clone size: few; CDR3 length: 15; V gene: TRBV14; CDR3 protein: CASSATAGAPYEQYF
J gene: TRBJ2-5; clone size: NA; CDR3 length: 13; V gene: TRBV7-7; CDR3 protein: CASSFSGAETQYF
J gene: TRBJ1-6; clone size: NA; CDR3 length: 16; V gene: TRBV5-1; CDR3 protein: CASSLVSRGQGSPLHF
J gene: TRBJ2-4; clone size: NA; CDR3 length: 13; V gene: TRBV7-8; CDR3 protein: CASSSSWGDIQYF
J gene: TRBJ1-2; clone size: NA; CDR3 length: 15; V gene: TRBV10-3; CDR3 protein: CAIRDRLTGNYGYTF
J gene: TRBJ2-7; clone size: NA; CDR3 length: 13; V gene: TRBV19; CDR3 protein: CVTGLRGSYEQYF
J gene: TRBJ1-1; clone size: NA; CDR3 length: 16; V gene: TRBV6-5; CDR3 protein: CASSYGDTTGNTEAFF